The 22 T cell receptor beta chains listed next were all sequenced from one sample in a study of blood T cell repertoires in COVID-19. Clones were sequenced by immunoSEQ multiplex PCR, and TCRdb holds only the in-frame ones, with some missing. The sample has under 200,000 clones; about 83% are singletons. Sample: peripheral blood. These receptors originate from a man in his forties or fifties who had recovered from COVID-19.

The chain links TRBV7-3 to TRBJ2-5, with 7 bases fitting TRBD1. The germline CDR1 and CDR2 sequences are SGHTA and FQGTGA. The V and J ends lost 5 bases and 4 bases, in that order; junction bases with no gene match: 4. This CDR3 is 13 amino acids long. The CDR3 region has the DNA TGTGCCAGCAGCCCGACAGGGTTAGAGACCCAGTACTTC. Its protein is CASSPTGLETQYF. The variable domain in full, with the rest retrieved from reference TRBV7-3 and TRBJ2-5, is GAGVSQTPSNKVTEKGKYVELRCDPISGHTALYWYRQSLGQGPEFLIYFQGTGAADDSGLPNDRFFAVRPEGSVSTLKIQRTERGDSAVYLCASSPTGLETQYFGPGTRLLVL.

This rearrangement joins TRBV19 to TRBJ2-1; 8 bases line up with TRBD2. Germline CDR1 and CDR2: LNHDA and SQIVND (reference sequence). V was pared by 6 bases and J by 10 bases, with 11 bases of the junction left unmatched. CDR3 length equals 14 residues. The CDR3 sequence: CASRPDMPGGEQFF. CDR3 bases: TGTGCCAGTAGGCCTGACATGCCGGGAGGGGAGCAGTTCTTC.

This clone turned up a few times. CDR3 coding DNA: TGTGCCAGCAGTTTACCAGGGTATGAAGCTTTCTTT. Protein sequence: CASSLPGYEAFF. The genes are TRBV12-3 or TRBV12-4 and TRBJ1-1; TRBD1 is a possible D gene (5 bases). This CDR3 contains 12 residues. The V end lost 2 bases, the J end lost 7 bases, and 8 bases lay between the germline ends.

The V gene is TRBV30, the J gene TRBJ2-1; 11 bases are a match to TRBD2. V shed 5 bases and J 0 bases; nucleotides not matched to a gene: 6. The CDR3 has 16 residues. Germline V gene data show CDR1 as GTSNPN and CDR2 as SVGIG (reference sequence). The CDR3 loop reads CAWAGTSGLSYNEQFF. The CDR3 region has the DNA TGTGCCTGGGCCGGGACTAGCGGCCTCTCCTACAATGAGCAGTTCTTC. The whole variable domain, remainder taken from reference TRBV30 and TRBJ2-1, is SQTIHQWPATLVQPVGSPLSLECTVEGTSNPNLYWYRQAAGRGLQLLFYSVGIGQISSEVPQNLSASRPQDRQFILSSKKLLLSDSGFYLCAWAGTSGLSYNEQFFGPGTRLTVL.

This clone was seen a handful of times. The chain links TRBV2 to TRBJ1-5; D may be TRBD1 (5 bases). V lost 3 bases to trimming and J lost 5 bases, with 11 bases between them. Per germline, CDR1 SNHLY and CDR2 FYNNEI. The CDR3 spans 14 residues. The CDR3 DNA reads TGTGCCAGCAGTGAGGTCAGGGAAGATCAGCCCCAGCATTTT. It translates to CASSEVREDQPQHF.

This clone was detected a few times. The CDR3 here is CAWSTSDRNFYEQYF. The CDR3, as DNA: TGTGCCTGGAGTACTTCCGACAGGAACTTCTACGAGCAGTACTTC. This chain uses TRBV30 with TRBJ2-7; tentatively, D is TRBD1 (6 bases). Germline V gene sequence: CDR1 GTSNPN, CDR2 SVGIG (reference sequence). The CDR3 runs 15 residues. Between the trimmed V and J ends, which lost 2 bases and 3 bases, there was a span of 17 bases.

The chain is built from TRBV12-3 or TRBV12-4 and TRBJ1-1; D unclear. The CDR3 sequence is 13 residues long. Trimming stripped 4 bases from V and 1 base from J, with 7 bases between. The CDR3: CASSSGRNTEAFF. The CDR3 nucleotides read TGTGCCAGCAGTTCCGGTAGGAACACTGAAGCTTTCTTT.

The genes are TRBV30 and TRBJ2-7; D remains ambiguous. Per the germline V gene, CDR1 is GTSNPN and CDR2 is SVGIG (reference sequence). The CDR3 loop spans 11 amino acids. V dropped 0 bases and J dropped 7 bases, with 7 bases sitting between them. This CDR3 reads CAWSVSREQYF. CDR3 DNA: TGTGCCTGGAGTGTAAGTCGGGAGCAGTACTTC.

The gene calls are TRBV7-2 and TRBJ2-3; 7 nucleotides line up with TRBD2. V was pared by 4 bases and J by 6 bases, with 10 bases of the junction left unmatched. This CDR3 is 15 amino acids long. Germline CDR1 SGHTA, CDR2 FQGNSA. CDR3 coding DNA: TGTGCCAGCAGCTCGAGATTCACCGGGGGGGATACGCAGTATTTT. Its protein is CASSSRFTGGDTQYF.

This chain links TRBV4-1 with TRBJ2-7; D call uncertain. CDR1 is MGHRA and CDR2 is YSYEKL in the germline V gene. This CDR3 has 10 residues. Trimming pared 5 bases from V and 6 bases from J, leaving 5 bases between. The CDR3 region is CASSGLEQYF. For the CDR3, the DNA is TGCGCCAGCAGCGGCCTCGAGCAGTACTTC.

The chain recombines TRBV11-2 with TRBJ2-5; no reliable D call. The CDR3 covers 13 residues. V lost 1 base and J lost 3, with 6 bases in between. Looked up from germline, CDR1 is SGHAT and CDR2 is FQNNGV. The CDR3 DNA follows: TGTGCCAGCAGCTTAGCGGCGGAAGAGACCCAGTACTTC. Protein sequence: CASSLAAEETQYF.

This chain links TRBV10-3 with TRBJ2-7; D might be TRBD1 or TRBD2, each matching 11 bases. V lost 6 bases and J 0 bases, leaving 24 bases between the germline ends. Germline loops: CDR1 ENHRY, CDR2 SYGVKD. The CDR3 consists of 18 residues. CDR3 in amino acids: CAIRGQGGTSGISYEQYF. CDR3 DNA: TGTGCCATCAGGGGACAGGGGGGGACTAGCGGAATCTCCTACGAGCAGTACTTC.

The chain uses TRBV4-2 and TRBJ1-6; D possibly corresponds to TRBD1 (5 bases). The CDR3 sequence is 15 residues long. Trimming pared 0 bases from V and 8 bases from J, leaving 11 bases between. The germline V gene encodes CDR1 LGHNA and CDR2 YNFKEQ. This CDR3 is CASSQEMWGDSPLHF. CDR3 coding DNA: TGTGCCAGCAGCCAAGAAATGTGGGGGGATTCACCCCTCCACTTT.

The rearrangement uses TRBV11-2 and TRBJ1-1; D perhaps matches TRBD1 (6 bases). V shed 5 bases and J shed 4 bases, with 17 bases lying between them. Per the germline V gene, CDR1 is SGHAT and CDR2 is FQNNGV. The CDR3 extends over 15 amino acids. In DNA, the CDR3 is TGTGCCAGCAGCCACCGACATGGGGGGGCCACTGAAGCTTTCTTT. This gives the protein CASSHRHGGATEAFF.

This sequence joins TRBV11-2 and TRBJ1-1; D is unclear. Trimming cost V 2 bases and J 0 bases, with 16 bases left between them. Germline V gives CDR1 SGHAT, CDR2 FQNNGV. This CDR3 is built from 17 residues. CDR3 region: CASSLQPNGDVNTEAFF. For the CDR3, the DNA is TGTGCCAGCAGCTTACAACCTAACGGAGACGTGAACACTGAAGCTTTCTTT.

V gene TRBV18 combines with J gene TRBJ2-1; tentative D call: TRBD2 (6 bases). The CDR3 extends over 16 amino acids. The germline gives CDR1 KGHSH, CDR2 LQKENI. V was cut by 0 bases and J by 1 base, with 10 bases left in between. CDR3 DNA sequence: TGTGCCAGCTCACCACCGCTAGGGAGGTCCTACAATGAGCAGTTCTTC. This sequence encodes CASSPPLGRSYNEQFF.

The chain has TRBV29-1 and TRBJ2-1, with D possibly being TRBD1 (5 bases). V lost 6 bases, J lost 0 bases, and 15 bases lay in between. Germline CDR1 reads SQVTM; CDR2 reads ANQGSEA. The CDR3 consists of 15 residues. The CDR3 loop is CSVMAGRGSYNEQFF. In nucleotides, the CDR3 is TGCAGCGTGATGGCAGGAAGGGGCTCCTACAATGAGCAGTTCTTC.

This clone showed up just a few times. The chain has TRBV19 and TRBJ2-7; perhaps TRBD2 as D (6 bases). The CDR3 has 14 amino acids. Trimming stripped 2 bases from V and 5 bases from J, with 13 bases between. CDR1 is LNHDA and CDR2 is SQIVND in the germline V gene (reference sequence). CDR3 sequence reads: CASSILAGRNEQYF. CDR3 bases: TGTGCCAGTAGTATATTGGCAGGGAGGAACGAGCAGTACTTC.

The chain employs TRBV5-4 and TRBJ2-5, with 9 bases aligning to TRBD1. Germline CDR1 and CDR2: SGHNT and YYREEE (reference sequence). The CDR3 loop spans 16 amino acids. The J segment lost 0 bases and the V segment lost 4 bases, leaving 7 bases of the junction unmatched. The CDR3 coding sequence is TGTGCCAGCAGCACGGAGACAGGGGGGCACCAAGAGACCCAGTACTTC. This sequence encodes CASSTETGGHQETQYF.

The genes are TRBV9 and TRBJ2-1; TRBD2 agrees at 8 bases. V dropped 0 bases and J dropped 7; count of bases not matched to a gene: 6. The CDR3 is 15 residues long. Germline CDR1 is SGDLS and CDR2 is YYNGEE. For the CDR3, the DNA is TGTGCCAGCAGCGTAGTAGGAGCGGGGGTGAATGAGCAGTTCTTC. It specifies CASSVVGAGVNEQFF.

The rearrangement uses TRBV4-2 and TRBJ1-3; 7 bases agree with TRBD1. The junction had 6 bases not matched to a gene; V was cut back by 1 base and J by 0 bases. The germline V gene has CDR1 LGHNA and CDR2 YNFKEQ. This CDR3 comprises 17 residues. The CDR3 coding sequence is TGTGCCAGCAGCCAAGTGCCTACAGGGGACTCTGGAAACACCATATATTTT. Its protein product is CASSQVPTGDSGNTIYF.

This chain links TRBV7-9 with TRBJ1-3; D is unresolved. Trimming cost V 7 bases and J 4 bases, with 8 bases left between them. The length of the CDR3 is 12 residues. Looked up from germline, CDR1 is SEHNR and CDR2 is FQNEAQ (reference sequence). CDR3 amino acids: CASKEEGNTIYF. The CDR3 DNA sequence: TGTGCCAGCAAAGAGGAGGGAAACACCATATATTTT. Using reference TRBV7-9 and TRBJ1-3 for the parts outside the CDR3, the full variable domain is DTGVSQNPRHKITKRGQNVTFRCDPISEHNRLYWYRQTLGQGPEFLTYFQNEAQLEKSRLLSDRFSAERPKGSFSTLEIQRTEQGDSAMYLCASKEEGNTIYFGEGSWLTVV.